This TCR beta chain was captured by sequencing in a study of control samples from healthy donors and cancer patients. CDR1 KGHSH and CDR2 LQKENI come from the germline V gene. CDR3 length equals 15 residues. The junction had 5 bases not matched to a gene; V was cut back by 5 bases and J by 0 bases. The table came from immunoSEQ multiplex PCR; TCRdb's copy has only in-frame clones and leaves some out. Of roughly 200,000 clones listed, approximately 95% are singletons. The sequencing input was blood. The clonotype originates from a man aged 18 to 29 in good health. The rearrangement links TRBV18 to TRBJ2-3, with 7 nucleotides matching TRBD2. The DNA of the CDR3 is TGTGCCAGCTCATCCAGCGGGAAAAGCACAGATACGCAGTATTTT. Its protein product is CASSSSGKSTDTQYF.